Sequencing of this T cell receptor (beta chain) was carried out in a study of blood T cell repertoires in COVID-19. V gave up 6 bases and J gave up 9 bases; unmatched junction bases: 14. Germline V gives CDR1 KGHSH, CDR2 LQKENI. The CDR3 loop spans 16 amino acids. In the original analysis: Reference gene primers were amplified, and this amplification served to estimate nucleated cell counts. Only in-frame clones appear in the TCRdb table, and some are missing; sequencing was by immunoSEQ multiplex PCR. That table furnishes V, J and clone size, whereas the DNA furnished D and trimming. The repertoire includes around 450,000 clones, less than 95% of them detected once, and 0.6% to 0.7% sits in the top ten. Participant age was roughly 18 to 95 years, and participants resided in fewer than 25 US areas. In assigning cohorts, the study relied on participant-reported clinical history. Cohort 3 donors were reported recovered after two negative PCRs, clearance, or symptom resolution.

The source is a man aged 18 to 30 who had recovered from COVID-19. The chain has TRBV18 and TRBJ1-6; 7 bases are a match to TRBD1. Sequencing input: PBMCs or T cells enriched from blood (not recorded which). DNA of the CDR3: TGTGCCAGCTCTGGCGGGACAGCCAGGCTGGGTTCACCCCTCCACTTT. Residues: CASSGGTARLGSPLHF.